This T cell receptor (beta chain) was recorded in a study of cytomegalovirus exposure and HLA in healthy donors. Study-wide points: Later examination showed HLA-associated TCR beta chains had greater clonal expansion than equally common others. Cytomegalovirus-associated TCR beta chains were listed, numbering approximately 150. TRBV6-2, TRBV6-3 and some other V segments were unresolvable in 87-base-pair reads.

To note about this clone: What it binds is not known.

Researchers ran the PCR with 60 Vbeta and 13 Jbeta primers. The data were produced by immunoSEQ multiplex PCR, yet TCRdb's version contains in-frame clones alone and is incomplete. The table includes 150,000 or so clones, less than 85% detected once. CDR3 size: 16 residues. V gave up 0 bases and J gave up 10 bases; unmatched junction bases: 12. Per germline, CDR1 SGHRS and CDR2 YFSETQ. The sequence was collected from a man aged 18 to 30 in good health and CMV-seropositive. The J gene is TRBJ2-1, the V gene TRBV5-1; 8 bases fit TRBD2. Material for sequencing was PBMCs. The CDR3 loop reads CASSLVVAGGIREQFF. The CDR3 DNA is TGCGCCAGCAGCTTGGTAGTCGCGGGGGGAATTCGGGAGCAGTTCTTC.